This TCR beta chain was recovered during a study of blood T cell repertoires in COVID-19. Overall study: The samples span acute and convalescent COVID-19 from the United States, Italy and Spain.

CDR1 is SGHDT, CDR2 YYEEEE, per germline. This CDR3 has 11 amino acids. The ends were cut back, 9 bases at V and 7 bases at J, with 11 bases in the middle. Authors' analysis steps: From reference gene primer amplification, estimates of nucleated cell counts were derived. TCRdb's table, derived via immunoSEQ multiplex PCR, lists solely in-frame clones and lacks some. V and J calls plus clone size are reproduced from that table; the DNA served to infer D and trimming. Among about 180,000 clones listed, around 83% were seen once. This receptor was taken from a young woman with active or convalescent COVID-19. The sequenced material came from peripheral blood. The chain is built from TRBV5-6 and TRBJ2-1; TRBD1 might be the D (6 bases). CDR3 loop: CATTGGNEQFF. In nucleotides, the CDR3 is TGTGCCACGACAGGAGGAAATGAGCAGTTCTTC.